Here is one T cell receptor beta chain with its context. CD8+ and CD4+ blood T cells underwent TCR beta sequencing. Patients with stable or active relapsing-remitting disease, all of them treatment-naive, made up the multiple sclerosis controls. Negative isolation was used for CD8+ and CD4+ T cells and FACS enrichment for TEMRA cells. Germline V gene lookup returns CDR1 SGHAT and CDR2 FQNNGV. Trimming pared 0 bases from V and 4 bases from J, leaving 15 bases between. The CDR3 length is 16 residues. The data originate from a study of CD8 T cells in Susac syndrome. When the RNA was reverse transcribed, random hexamers were used with an input of 0.5 to 1 ug. The authors amplified TCR beta CDR3 across 54 Vbeta and 13 Jbeta using immunoSEQ multiplex PCR. From the immunoSEQ multiplex PCR reads, TCRdb called clonotypes with MiXCR, one entry per CDR3 protein. The table has approximately 120,000 distinct CDR3 sequences, just over 90% seen once; the top ten hold roughly 0.32%.

The clonotype comes from a human donor with multiple sclerosis. The chain couples TRBV11-2 to TRBJ1-1, with a possible D match to TRBD1 (5 bases). The specimen was CD8+ T cells from PBMCs. The CDR3 loop is CASSLDYRGMGTEAFF. CDR3 DNA sequence: TGTGCCAGCAGCTTAGACTACCGGGGGATGGGCACTGAAGCTTTCTTT.